This entry lists 14 T cell receptor beta chains sequenced from one sample in a study of regulatory T cells in long-lasting Graves disease. CDR3-region Arm-PCR and iRepertoire HTBI primers produced the TCR beta libraries. TCRdb re-called the multiplex PCR reads through MiXCR, storing one row per CDR3 protein. The repertoire holds 420,000 or so distinct CDR3 sequences, with roughly 17% as singletons. Time point described: newly diagnosed GD, antithyroid drugs for less than 3 months. Extracted PBMC RNA gave rise to the TCR library. The data also belong to a second study, concerning T cells in Graves' hyperthyroidism and ophthalmopathy.

Sample: peripheral blood mononuclear cells (PBMCs), taken at new diagnosis, from a patient treated with antithyroid drugs. These TCRs come from a woman aged 18-29 years with Graves disease.

This clonotype was detected ten times or more. V gene TRBV5-1 combines with J gene TRBJ2-7; D is uncertain. CDR3 size: 11 residues. V lost 4 bases, J lost 5 bases, and 7 bases lay in between. Germline CDR1 SGHRS, CDR2 YFSETQ. CDR3 residues: CASSSRDEQYF. CDR3 coding DNA: TGCGCCAGCAGCAGCCGAGACGAGCAGTACTTC.

This clonotype was counted between two and nine times. This rearrangement joins TRBV6-1 to TRBJ2-1; 9 bases are a match to TRBD2. CDR1 is MNHNS, CDR2 SASEGT, per germline. This CDR3 comprises 20 residues. J was trimmed by 9 bases and V by 4 bases; bases with no gene match: 25. CDR3 sequence (DNA): TGTGCCAGCAGTGCAAACCCTTCCACTAGCGGGCAACGCCCACGGCCTGAGCAGTTCTTC. Protein sequence: CASSANPSTSGQRPRPEQFF.

This clonotype was counted ten times or more. This sequence joins TRBV20-1 and TRBJ2-1; 9 bases are a match to TRBD2. CDR3 length: 14 amino acids. Germline CDR1 is DFQATT and CDR2 is SNEGSKA (reference sequence). V trimming: 5 bases; J trimming: 7 bases; junction bases outside the gene matches: 9. The CDR3 DNA reads as TGCAGTGCTGCCGGGACTAGCAAGGGGAATGAGCAGTTCTTC. This gives the protein CSAAGTSKGNEQFF.

This clonotype was recorded many times. This rearrangement joins TRBV28 to TRBJ2-1, with a weak D call TRBD2 (5 bases). The V end was cut by 11 bases, the J end by 0 bases, with 14 bases between. The germline gives CDR1 MDHEN, CDR2 SYDVKM. CDR3 length equals 14 residues. The CDR3 DNA is TGTGCCTCCCTAGGGAGAAGCTCCTACAATGAGCAGTTCTTC. Translation: CASLGRSSYNEQFF.

This clonotype has a handful of counts. The rearrangement uses TRBV5-1 and TRBJ1-4; 12 nucleotides align to TRBD1. CDR1 and CDR2 from the germline V gene are SGHRS and YFSETQ. The CDR3 consists of 16 residues. After removal of 6 bases from V and 8 bases from J, the junction contained 11 bases not matched to a gene. The CDR3 nucleotides read TGCGCCAGCACCGGGACAGGGGGCCGGTCAGGAGAAAAACTGTTTTTT. Protein sequence: CASTGTGGRSGEKLFF.

This clonotype occurred many times. The chain couples TRBV9 to TRBJ2-2, with 7 bases that match TRBD2. Germline assignment: CDR1 SGDLS and CDR2 YYNGEE. CDR3 size: 16 residues. With 4 bases clipped from V and 4 bases from J, the junction kept 10 bases outside the gene matches. The CDR3 nucleotides are TGTGCCAGCAGCCAATCTAGCGGCGTAAGCACCGGGGAGCTGTTTTTT. It yields the protein CASSQSSGVSTGELFF.

This clonotype was observed a handful of times. V and J are TRBV7-8 and TRBJ2-4, with a possible D match to TRBD1 (5 bases). Germline V gene data show CDR1 as SGHVS and CDR2 as FQNEAQ. Trimming shortened V by 2 bases and J by 0 bases, and 14 bases separated the two germline ends. This CDR3 has 17 amino acids. The CDR3 DNA is TGTGCCAGCAGCTTATCAGGGAAGGTCGGAGCCAAAAACATTCAGTACTTC. This sequence encodes CASSLSGKVGAKNIQYF.

This clonotype has ten or more counts. The CDR3 is CASSLRGRASGANVLTF. As DNA, the CDR3 is TGTGCCAGCAGCCTCAGGGGCCGAGCCTCTGGGGCCAACGTCCTGACTTTC. The gene calls are TRBV7-2 and TRBJ2-6; D perhaps matches TRBD1 (6 bases). With 5 bases removed from V and 0 bases from J, the gap between germline ends came to 14 bases. The CDR3 length is 17 residues. Germline V CDR1 and CDR2: SGHTA, FQGNSA.

This clonotype occurred many times. CDR3: CSAPIVEGAGDIQYF. CDR3 in DNA: TGCAGTGCTCCTATTGTGGAGGGGGCAGGGGACATTCAGTACTTC. This chain links TRBV20-1 with TRBJ2-4; possible D gene TRBD1, 7 bases. V was trimmed by 5 bases and J by 8 bases, leaving 22 bases between them. In germline, CDR1 is DFQATT, CDR2 SNEGSKA (reference sequence). The CDR3 spans 15 residues.

This clonotype was observed a handful of times. The V call is TRBV11-2, the J call TRBJ1-1; unclear D gene. V lost 6 bases and J 1 base, leaving 15 bases between the germline ends. CDR3 length: 15 amino acids. Germline V gene lookup returns CDR1 SGHAT and CDR2 FQNNGV. CDR3 protein: CASRKGLPSNTEAFF. CDR3 bases: TGTGCCAGCAGAAAAGGTTTGCCCTCGAACACTGAAGCTTTCTTT.

This clonotype was picked up a small number of times. V usage is TRBV7-3 and J usage is TRBJ1-2; D perhaps matches TRBD1 (6 bases). V was clipped by 5 bases and J by 1 base, with 26 bases between them. CDR1 SGHTA and CDR2 FQGTGA come from the germline V gene. The CDR3 contains 19 residues. The CDR3 spells CASSHLLSGRGPINYGYTF. The CDR3 DNA reads TGTGCCAGCAGCCATCTCTTGTCTGGCAGGGGACCCATTAACTATGGCTACACCTTC.

In this sample, this clonotype turned up many times. Germline and junction disagree at one end, which may indicate a read error. The chain combines TRBV28 with TRBJ2-1; 10 bases match TRBD2. CDR1 and CDR2 (germline): MDHEN, SYDVKM. CDR3 size: 11 residues. The CDR3 nucleotides read TGTGCCAGCAGTCTAGCGGGGGTCGAGTACTTC. Translating it yields CASSLAGVEYF.

The V gene is TRBV4-1, the J gene TRBJ2-3, with 7 bases that match TRBD1. The CDR3 totals 16 residues. Trimming took 1 base from V and 0 from J; bases not matched to a gene: 4. Germline lookup yields CDR1 MGHRA and CDR2 YSYEKL. As DNA, the CDR3 is TGCGCCAGCAGCCAAGGACAGGGAGCGAGCACAGATACGCAGTATTTT. This encodes CASSQGQGASTDTQYF.

This clonotype has just a few counts. The chain carries TRBV10-1 and TRBJ2-3, with 8 nucleotides matching TRBD2. CDR1 is WNHNN and CDR2 is SYGVQD in the germline V gene (reference sequence). This CDR3 comprises 15 residues. Unmatched junction bases numbered 11, after V lost 5 bases and J lost 7 bases. CDR3 loop: CASSPGLGFGNTQYF. Written as DNA, the CDR3 is TGCGCCAGCAGTCCGGGACTAGGTTTCGGAAATACGCAGTATTTT.